The clone carrying this TCR beta chain appeared many times. The source of the sample is a study of blood T cells in healthy people across ages. A second PCR, run for roughly 7 to 11 cycles, used a sample-barcoded 5' primer plus a J-beta primer mix. The template-switch adaptor was a 5' adaptor with 12 random nucleotides. It tagged each cDNA molecule. TCRdb fed the 5' RACE reads into MiXCR, producing one record per CDR3 protein. The sample consists of under 1,000,000 distinct CDR3 sequences, around 36% of them appearing once. The sequenced sample was blood. This clonotype was obtained from a man aged 18 to 29 in good health.

CDR3 sequence (DNA): TGTGCCAGCAGTTTAGACGGAGACTACTACGAGCAGTACTTC. This gives the protein CASSLDGDYYEQYF. This sequence joins TRBV12-3 or TRBV12-4 and TRBJ2-7; D is perhaps TRBD2 (5 bases). The CDR3 totals 14 residues. V gave up 1 base and J gave up 3 bases, with 10 bases separating them.